This T cell receptor beta chain derives from a study of T cells in Graves' hyperthyroidism and ophthalmopathy. Study outcomes and limitations: Most thyroid-expanded clonotypes above 0.001 were also found in blood.

The study excluded patients with uncontrolled infection, other autoimmune disease, pregnancy or lactation. CDR1 and CDR2 (germline): LNHNV, YYDKDF (reference sequence). The CDR3 sequence is 15 residues long. Trimming shortened V by 4 bases and J by 0 bases, and 11 bases separated the two germline ends. TCR beta CDR3 regions were amplified from RNA transcripts. The HTBI set primed first-round TCR CDR3 RT-PCR. TCRdb re-analysed the multiplex PCR reads in MiXCR, keeping a single row per CDR3 protein. Of about 570,000 distinct CDR3 sequences listed, more than 45% are singletons. A few counts support this clonotype. Its matching antigen is unknown.

Sequencing was performed on peripheral blood or thyroid tissue (not recorded which). The TCR comes from an adult woman with Graves' disease, either hyperthyroidism or ophthalmopathy (not recorded which). This rearrangement joins TRBV15 to TRBJ2-3; no definite D call. As DNA, the CDR3 is TGTGCCACCAGCAAGCTCGACGGGAGCACAGATACGCAGTATTTT. Residues: CATSKLDGSTDTQYF.